The clone carrying this TCR beta chain was found many times. TCR beta CDR3 region amplification was performed from RNA transcripts. HTBI primers were the set used in a first-round RT-PCR of the TCR CDR3. One entry per CDR3 protein results from TCRdb running MiXCR on the multiplex PCR reads. The table shows 400,000 to 500,000 distinct CDR3 sequences, with over 13% occurring only once. The source of the sample is a study of T cells in Graves' hyperthyroidism and ophthalmopathy. At the level of the study: Once the initial diagnosis was made, peripheral blood was obtained before any treatment.

The source material was blood. The sequence was collected from a woman younger than 35 with Graves' hyperthyroidism.

CDR3 sequence: CASSNGLAVYNEQFF. DNA for the CDR3: TGTGCCAGCAGCAACGGGCTAGCGGTTTACAATGAGCAGTTCTTC. The chain couples TRBV6-1 to TRBJ2-1; 7 nucleotides match TRBD2. V lost 6 bases and J lost 4; bases outside the gene matches: 9. CDR1 and CDR2 from the germline V gene are MNHNS and SASEGT. This CDR3 comprises 15 residues.